This TCR beta chain derives from a study of OX40 agonist ivuxolimab in advanced cancers. The study, taken as a whole, reports: Partial responders at 0.1-3.0 mg/kg had among the lowest clonal expansion.

Clones were sequenced by immunoSEQ multiplex PCR, and TCRdb holds only the in-frame ones, with some missing. This sample has roughly 50,000 clones; roughly 85% occur once, and the top ten carry 3.9%. About this clone itself: Its antigen is still unknown.

Trimming removed 0 bases from V and 0 bases from J, with 16 bases in between. Germline V gene sequence: CDR1 SGHNT, CDR2 YENEEA. There are 18 residues in the CDR3. Sequencing used CD4+ or CD8+ T cells sorted from blood, obtained in a trial of the OX40 agonist ivuxolimab. This TCR came from an adult with an advanced solid tumor such as melanoma, head and neck, liver or kidney cancer. This chain links TRBV11-3 with TRBJ2-3; weak D call: TRBD1 (6 bases). DNA of the CDR3: TGTGCCAGCAGCTTAGATGAACAGGGATGGAGAAGCACAGATACGCAGTATTTT. Its translation is CASSLDEQGWRSTDTQYF.